This T cell receptor beta chain was identified during a study of blood T cell repertoires in COVID-19. In assigning cohorts, the study relied on participant-reported clinical history. Exposed participants came across a COVID-19 case within 2 weeks before study entry. Here immunoSEQ multiplex PCR was the method, and the copy in TCRdb shows in-frame clones only, minus some. This sample has under 400,000 clones, with 88% found just once. CDR1 and CDR2 (germline): LNHDA, SQIVND (reference sequence). The CDR3 covers 13 residues. Trimming left V 4 bases short and J 5 bases short, with 11 bases between. The chain employs TRBV19 and TRBJ2-5, with D maybe TRBD1 (6 bases). The source of this sequence is a woman aged 30 to 39 who had been exposed to COVID-19. Sequencing was done on a sample of PBMCs or T cells enriched from blood (not recorded which). The chain's CDR3 is CASSTDRRETQYF. Here the CDR3 DNA reads TGTGCCAGTAGTACCGACAGGAGGGAGACCCAGTACTTC.